This is a list of T cell receptor beta chains from one sample in a study of CD8 T cells in ankylosing spondylitis. TCRdb ran MiXCR on the 5' RACE reads and lists one entry per CDR3 protein. The sample yields about 360,000 distinct CDR3 sequences, 20% seen once. Sequencing was done on a sample of blood, either unsorted or a sorted T cell fraction (not recorded which). The receptors were sampled from a male donor with ankylosing spondylitis or in good health (not recorded which). Both conserved end residues are part of each CDR3. Each record gives: clone size, J gene, CDR3 length, V gene, D gene, CDR3 DNA, CDR3 protein. The D gene is left open where the match is weak. Where a row states a size, it is once, few, many or the class of an expanded clone; other rows omit it.

size: few
J: TRBJ1-4
length: 14
V: TRBV6-1
D: -
DNA: TGTGCCACCAAGAGAGGGGCCACTAATGAAAAACTGTTTTTT
CDR3: CATKRGATNEKLFF

size: -
J: TRBJ2-7
length: 15
V: TRBV4-1
D: -
DNA: TGCGCCAGCAGCCAAGATAATCCGACAGCCTACGAGCAGTACTTC
CDR3: CASSQDNPTAYEQYF

size: many
J: TRBJ2-7
length: 13
V: TRBV12-3/TRBV12-4
D: -
DNA: TGTGCCAGCAGTGGGTGGGGGGCCGATGAGCAGTACTTC
CDR3: CASSGWGADEQYF

size: few
J: TRBJ2-7
length: 15
V: TRBV27
D: TRBD2
DNA: TGTGCCAGCAGTTTTGACCGCGGGGGGAGCTACGAGCAGTACTTC
CDR3: CASSFDRGGSYEQYF

size: few
J: TRBJ2-3
length: 17
V: TRBV11-2
D: TRBD2
DNA: TGTGCCAGCAGAAAAGGGACTAGCGGGACAAGCACAGATACGCAGTATTTT
CDR3: CASRKGTSGTSTDTQYF

size: few
J: TRBJ1-6
length: 15
V: TRBV28
D: TRBD1
DNA: TGTGCCAGCAGTGACCGTGGGACAGGCATTAGTCTCCTCCACTTT
CDR3: CASSDRGTGISLLHF

size: -
J: TRBJ2-1
length: 14
V: TRBV20-1
D: TRBD1
DNA: TGCAGTGCTAGAGCTCGGACAGGGGCGGGTGAGCAGTTCTTC
CDR3: CSARARTGAGEQFF

size: few
J: TRBJ2-1
length: 15
V: TRBV12-3/TRBV12-4
D: -
DNA: TGTGCCAGCAGTTTGGCTGCTCCCCCCTACAATGAGCAGTTCTTC
CDR3: CASSLAAPPYNEQFF

size: -
J: TRBJ2-5
length: 15
V: TRBV21-1
D: -
DNA: TGTGCCAGCAGCAAAGCGCGGGGTTTGGAGAAGACCCAGTACTTC
CDR3: CASSKARGLEKTQYF

size: -
J: TRBJ1-1
length: 15
V: TRBV3-1
D: TRBD1
DNA: TGTGCCAGCAGCCCGACAGGGTTGCTGAACACTGAAGCTTTCTTT
CDR3: CASSPTGLLNTEAFF

size: -
J: TRBJ2-7
length: 14
V: TRBV5-5
D: -
DNA: TGTGCCAGCAGCTTGGTTTGGACCTCCTACGAGCAGTACTTC
CDR3: CASSLVWTSYEQYF

size: few
J: TRBJ2-2
length: 15
V: TRBV5-1
D: -
DNA: TGCGCCAGCAGCCCCCGCTGGGAGGACACCGGGGAGCTGTTTTTT
CDR3: CASSPRWEDTGELFF

size: -
J: TRBJ2-7
length: 13
V: TRBV12-3/TRBV12-4
D: -
DNA: TGTGCCAGCAGTTTTGCAGAAAGATACGAGCAGTACTTC
CDR3: CASSFAERYEQYF

size: -
J: TRBJ2-5
length: 16
V: TRBV20-1
D: -
DNA: TGCAGTGCCAAAGATTTCAGGGGAGTAGACCAAGAGACCCAGTACTTC
CDR3: CSAKDFRGVDQETQYF

size: few
J: TRBJ2-1
length: 17
V: TRBV12-3/TRBV12-4
D: TRBD2
DNA: TGTGCCAGCAGTTCCCTTGTGGGCGGGGGAGTCTACAATGAGCAGTTCTTC
CDR3: CASSSLVGGGVYNEQFF

size: many
J: TRBJ2-5
length: 12
V: TRBV29-1
D: -
DNA: TGCAGCGAGCTTTCGATCCAAGAGACCCAGTACTTC
CDR3: CSELSIQETQYF

size: few
J: TRBJ2-7
length: 15
V: TRBV28
D: -
DNA: TGTGCCAGCAGTTGGCGGGACACCCCGAGCTACGAGCAGTACTTC
CDR3: CASSWRDTPSYEQYF

size: -
J: TRBJ1-5
length: 14
V: TRBV11-2
D: -
DNA: TGTGCCAGCAGCTTAGAATATAGCAATCAGCCCCAGCATTTT
CDR3: CASSLEYSNQPQHF

size: once
J: TRBJ2-3
length: 15
V: TRBV4-1
D: -
DNA: TGCGCCAGCAGCCACAGGCCACTGAGCACAGATACGCAGTATTTT
CDR3: CASSHRPLSTDTQYF

size: few
J: TRBJ2-1
length: 15
V: TRBV6-5
D: -
DNA: TGTGCCAGCAGATCCTCCTCCTCCGGGCCCAATGAGCAGTTCTTC
CDR3: CASRSSSSGPNEQFF

size: -
J: TRBJ2-1
length: 14
V: TRBV6-5
D: TRBD1
DNA: TGTGCCAGCAGTTACCAGGGGGAAAGGAATGAGCAGTTCTTC
CDR3: CASSYQGERNEQFF